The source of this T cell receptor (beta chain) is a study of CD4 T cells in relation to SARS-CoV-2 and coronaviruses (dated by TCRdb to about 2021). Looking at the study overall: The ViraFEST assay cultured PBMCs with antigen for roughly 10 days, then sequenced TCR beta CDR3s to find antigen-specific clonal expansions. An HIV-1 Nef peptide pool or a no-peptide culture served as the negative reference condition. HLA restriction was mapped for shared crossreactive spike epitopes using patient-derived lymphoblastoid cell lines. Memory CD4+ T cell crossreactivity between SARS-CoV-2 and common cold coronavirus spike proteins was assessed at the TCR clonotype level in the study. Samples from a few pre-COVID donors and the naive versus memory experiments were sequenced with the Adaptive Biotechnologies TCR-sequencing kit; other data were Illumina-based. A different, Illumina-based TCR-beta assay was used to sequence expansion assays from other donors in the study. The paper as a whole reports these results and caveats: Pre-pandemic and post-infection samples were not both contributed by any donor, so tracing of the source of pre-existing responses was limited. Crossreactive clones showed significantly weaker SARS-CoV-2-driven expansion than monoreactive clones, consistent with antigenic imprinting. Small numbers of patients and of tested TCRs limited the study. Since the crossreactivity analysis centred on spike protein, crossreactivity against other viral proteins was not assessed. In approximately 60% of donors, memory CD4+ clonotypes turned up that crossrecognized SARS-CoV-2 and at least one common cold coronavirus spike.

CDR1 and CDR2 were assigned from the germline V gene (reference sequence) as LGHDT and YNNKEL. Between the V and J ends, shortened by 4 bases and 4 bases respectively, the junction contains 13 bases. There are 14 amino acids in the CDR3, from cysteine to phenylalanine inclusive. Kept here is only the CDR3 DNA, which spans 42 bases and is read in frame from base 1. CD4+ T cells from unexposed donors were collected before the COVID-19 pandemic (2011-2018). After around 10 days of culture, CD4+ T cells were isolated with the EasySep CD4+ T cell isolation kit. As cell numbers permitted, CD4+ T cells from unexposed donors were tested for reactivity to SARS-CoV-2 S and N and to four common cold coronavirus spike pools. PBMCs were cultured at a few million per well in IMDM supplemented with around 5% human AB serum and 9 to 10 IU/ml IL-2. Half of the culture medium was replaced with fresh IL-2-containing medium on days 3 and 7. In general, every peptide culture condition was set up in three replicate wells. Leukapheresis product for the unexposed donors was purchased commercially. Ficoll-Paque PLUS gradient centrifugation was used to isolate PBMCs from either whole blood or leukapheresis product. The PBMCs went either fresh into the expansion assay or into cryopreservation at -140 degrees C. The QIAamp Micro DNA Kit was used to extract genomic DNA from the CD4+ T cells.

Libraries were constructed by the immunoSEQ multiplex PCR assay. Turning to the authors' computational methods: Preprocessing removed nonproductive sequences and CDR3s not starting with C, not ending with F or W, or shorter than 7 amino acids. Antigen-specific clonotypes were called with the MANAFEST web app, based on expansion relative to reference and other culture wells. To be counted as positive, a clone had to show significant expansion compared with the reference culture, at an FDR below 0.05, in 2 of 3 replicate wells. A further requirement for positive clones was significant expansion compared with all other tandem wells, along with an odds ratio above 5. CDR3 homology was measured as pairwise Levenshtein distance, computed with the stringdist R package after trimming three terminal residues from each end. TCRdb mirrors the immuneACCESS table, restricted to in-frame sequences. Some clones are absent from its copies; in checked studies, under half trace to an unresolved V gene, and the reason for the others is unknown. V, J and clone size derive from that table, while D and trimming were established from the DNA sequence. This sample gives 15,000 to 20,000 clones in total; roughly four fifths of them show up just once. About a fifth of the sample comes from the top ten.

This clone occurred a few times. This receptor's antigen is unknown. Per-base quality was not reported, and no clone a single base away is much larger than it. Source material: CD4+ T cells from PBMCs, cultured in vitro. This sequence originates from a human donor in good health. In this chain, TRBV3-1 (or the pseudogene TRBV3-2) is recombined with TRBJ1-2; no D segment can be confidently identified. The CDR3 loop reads CASSPRSDGYGYTF. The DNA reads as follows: TGTGCCAGCAGCCCCCGGTCGGATGGCTATGGCTACACCTTC.